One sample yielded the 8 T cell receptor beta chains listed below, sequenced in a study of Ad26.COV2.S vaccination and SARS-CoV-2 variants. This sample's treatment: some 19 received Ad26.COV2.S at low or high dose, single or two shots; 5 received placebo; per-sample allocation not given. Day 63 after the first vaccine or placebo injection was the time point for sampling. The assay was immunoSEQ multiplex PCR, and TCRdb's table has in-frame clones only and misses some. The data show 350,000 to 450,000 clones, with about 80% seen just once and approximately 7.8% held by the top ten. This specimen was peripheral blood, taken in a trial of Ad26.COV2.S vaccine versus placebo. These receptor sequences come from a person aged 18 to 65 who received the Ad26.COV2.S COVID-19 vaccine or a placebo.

CDR3: CASSYGQARRYEQYF. Written as DNA, the CDR3 is TGCGCCAGCAGCTATGGACAAGCCCGTAGATACGAGCAGTACTTC. This chain connects TRBV5-1 to TRBJ2-7; tentatively, D is TRBD1 (5 bases). This CDR3 comprises 15 residues. Germline-derived CDR1 and CDR2 are SGHRS and YFSETQ. V was shortened by 3 bases and J by 4 bases, with 17 bases between the two germline ends.

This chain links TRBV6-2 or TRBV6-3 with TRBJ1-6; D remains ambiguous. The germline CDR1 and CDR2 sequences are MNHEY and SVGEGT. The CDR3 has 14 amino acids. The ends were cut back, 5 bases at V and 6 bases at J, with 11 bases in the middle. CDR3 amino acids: CASSPTWGNSPLHF. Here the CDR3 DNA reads TGTGCCAGCAGTCCGACCTGGGGTAATTCACCCCTCCACTTT.

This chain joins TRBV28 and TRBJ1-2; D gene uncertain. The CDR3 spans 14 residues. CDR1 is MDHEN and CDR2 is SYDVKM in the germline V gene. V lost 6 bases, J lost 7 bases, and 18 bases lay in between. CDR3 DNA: TGTGCCAGCAGCCCCGGCTCTCAGGTGGCTGGCTACACCTTC. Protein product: CASSPGSQVAGYTF.

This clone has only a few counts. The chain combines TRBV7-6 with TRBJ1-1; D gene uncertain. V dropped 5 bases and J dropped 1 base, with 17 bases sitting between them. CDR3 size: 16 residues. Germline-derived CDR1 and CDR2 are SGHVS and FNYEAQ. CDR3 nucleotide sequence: TGTGCCAGCAGCCACCCCGTCGGGCAGCCGAACACTGAAGCTTTCTTT. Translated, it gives CASSHPVGQPNTEAFF.

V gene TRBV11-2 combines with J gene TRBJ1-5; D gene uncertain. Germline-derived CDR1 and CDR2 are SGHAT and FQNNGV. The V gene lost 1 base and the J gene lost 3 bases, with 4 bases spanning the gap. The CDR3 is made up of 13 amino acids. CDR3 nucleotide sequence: TGTGCCAGCAGCTTAGGTACCAATCAGCCCCAGCATTTT. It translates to CASSLGTNQPQHF.

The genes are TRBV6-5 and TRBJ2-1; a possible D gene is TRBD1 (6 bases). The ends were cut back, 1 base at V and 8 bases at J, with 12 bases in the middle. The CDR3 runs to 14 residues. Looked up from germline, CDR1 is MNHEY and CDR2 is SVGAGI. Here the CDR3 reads CASSYLQGLDEQFF. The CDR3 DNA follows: TGTGCCAGCAGTTACTTACAGGGTCTAGATGAGCAGTTCTTC.

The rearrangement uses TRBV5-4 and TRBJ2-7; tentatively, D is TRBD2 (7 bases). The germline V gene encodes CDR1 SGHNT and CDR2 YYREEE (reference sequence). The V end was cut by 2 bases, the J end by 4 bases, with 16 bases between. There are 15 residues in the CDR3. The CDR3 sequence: CASSFLSGEGYEQYF. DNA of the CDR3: TGTGCCAGCAGCTTCCTTTCAGGGGAGGGTTACGAGCAGTACTTC.

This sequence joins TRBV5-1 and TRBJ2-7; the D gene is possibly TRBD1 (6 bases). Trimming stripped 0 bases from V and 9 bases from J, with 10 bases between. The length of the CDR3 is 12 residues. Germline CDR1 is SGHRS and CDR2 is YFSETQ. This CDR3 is CASSLEGGGQYF. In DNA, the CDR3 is TGCGCCAGCAGCTTGGAAGGGGGTGGGCAGTACTTC.